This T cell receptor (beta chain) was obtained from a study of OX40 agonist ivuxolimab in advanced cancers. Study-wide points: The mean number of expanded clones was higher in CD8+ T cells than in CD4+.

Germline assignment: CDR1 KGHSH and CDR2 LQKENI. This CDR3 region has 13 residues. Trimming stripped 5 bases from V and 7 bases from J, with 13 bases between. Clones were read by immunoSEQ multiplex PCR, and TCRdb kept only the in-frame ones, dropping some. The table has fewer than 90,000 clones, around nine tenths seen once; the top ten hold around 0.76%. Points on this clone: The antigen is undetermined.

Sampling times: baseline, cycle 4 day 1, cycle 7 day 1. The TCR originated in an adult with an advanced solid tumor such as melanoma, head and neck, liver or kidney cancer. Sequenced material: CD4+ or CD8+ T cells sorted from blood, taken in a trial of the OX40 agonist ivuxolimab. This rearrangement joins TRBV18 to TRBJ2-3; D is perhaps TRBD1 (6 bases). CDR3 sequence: CASSDDRGNTQYF. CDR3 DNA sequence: TGTGCCAGCTCAGACGATAGGGGGAATACGCAGTATTTT.